The TCR beta chain under discussion was sequenced for a study of somatic mutations in cytotoxic T cells in rheumatoid arthritis. This clone has only one observation. Data came from immunoSEQ multiplex PCR; TCRdb stores just in-frame clones and leaves some out. The sample yields 15,000 to 20,000 clones, less than 80% seen once. Germline V gene lookup returns CDR1 MDHEN and CDR2 SYDVKM. The ends were cut back, 2 bases at V and 4 bases at J, with 11 bases in the middle. CDR3 length equals 14 residues. The rearrangement joins TRBV28 to TRBJ1-2; the D is unclear. The origin of this receptor is a man aged 60 to 75 in good health. The material sequenced was CD8+ T cells sorted from blood. CDR3 nucleotide sequence: TGTGCCAGCAGTTTAGTCGCAAGAGGCTATGGCTACACCTTC. Residues: CASSLVARGYGYTF.